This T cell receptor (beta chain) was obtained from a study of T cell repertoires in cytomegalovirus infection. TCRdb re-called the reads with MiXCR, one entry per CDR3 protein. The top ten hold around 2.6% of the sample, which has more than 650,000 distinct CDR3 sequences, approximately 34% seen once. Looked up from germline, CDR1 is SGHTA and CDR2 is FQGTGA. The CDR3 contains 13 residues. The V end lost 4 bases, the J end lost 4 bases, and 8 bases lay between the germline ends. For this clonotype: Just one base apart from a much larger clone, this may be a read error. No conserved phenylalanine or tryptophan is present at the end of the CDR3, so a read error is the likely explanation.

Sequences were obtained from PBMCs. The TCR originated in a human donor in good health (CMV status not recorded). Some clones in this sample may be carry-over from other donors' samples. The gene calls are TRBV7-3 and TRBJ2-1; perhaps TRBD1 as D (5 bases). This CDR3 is CASSSDTYNEQFL. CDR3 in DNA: TGTGCCAGCAGCTCGGACACATACAATGAGCAGTTCTTA.